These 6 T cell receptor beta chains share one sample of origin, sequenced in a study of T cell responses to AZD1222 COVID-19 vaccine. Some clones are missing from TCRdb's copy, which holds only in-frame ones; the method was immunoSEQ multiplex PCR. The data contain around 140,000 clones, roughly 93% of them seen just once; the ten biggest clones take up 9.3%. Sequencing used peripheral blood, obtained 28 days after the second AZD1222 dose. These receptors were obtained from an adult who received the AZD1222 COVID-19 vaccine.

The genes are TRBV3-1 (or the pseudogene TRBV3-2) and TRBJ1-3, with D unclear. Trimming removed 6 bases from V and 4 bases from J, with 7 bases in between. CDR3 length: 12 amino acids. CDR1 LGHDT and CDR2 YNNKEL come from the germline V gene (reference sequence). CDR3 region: CASRGGGNTIYF. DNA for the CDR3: TGTGCCAGCAGAGGAGGGGGAAACACCATATATTTT.

Here the CDR3 reads CAWSPVGYEQYF. The CDR3 nucleotides read TGTGCCTGGAGTCCCGTTGGGTACGAGCAGTACTTC. The rearrangement joins TRBV30 to TRBJ2-7; D is unresolved. CDR1 and CDR2 from the germline V gene are GTSNPN and SVGIG (reference sequence). Trimming stripped 2 bases from V and 4 bases from J, with 9 bases between. CDR3 size: 12 residues.

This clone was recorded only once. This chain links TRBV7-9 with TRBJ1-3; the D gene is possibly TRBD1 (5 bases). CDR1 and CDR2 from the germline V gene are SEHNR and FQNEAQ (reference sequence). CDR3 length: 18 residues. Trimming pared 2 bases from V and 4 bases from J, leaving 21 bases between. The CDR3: CASSLNLGRGVKGNTIYF. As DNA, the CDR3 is TGTGCCAGCAGCTTAAATTTGGGAAGAGGGGTGAAAGGAAACACCATATATTTT.

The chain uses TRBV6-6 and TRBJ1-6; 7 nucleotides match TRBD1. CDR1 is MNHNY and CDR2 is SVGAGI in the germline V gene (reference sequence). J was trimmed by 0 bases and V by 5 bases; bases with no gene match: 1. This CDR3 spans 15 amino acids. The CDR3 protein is CASSGDSSYNSPLHF. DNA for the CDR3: TGTGCCAGCAGTGGGGACAGCTCCTATAATTCACCCCTCCACTTT.

The CDR3 region has the DNA TGTGCCATCAGCCCGGGTGTGGGCTACACCTTC. Residues: CAISPGVGYTF. The chain uses TRBV10-3 and TRBJ1-2; D is undetermined. Germline V CDR1 and CDR2: ENHRY, SYGVKD. This CDR3 has 11 residues. Trimming took off 6 bases at V and 8 bases at J, with 10 bases between the two ends.

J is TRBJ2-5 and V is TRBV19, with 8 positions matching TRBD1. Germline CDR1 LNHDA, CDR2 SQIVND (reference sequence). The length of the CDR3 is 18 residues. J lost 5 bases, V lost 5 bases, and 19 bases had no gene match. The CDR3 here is CASSPPPFRTGSRETQYF. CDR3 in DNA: TGTGCCAGTAGTCCGCCCCCGTTTAGGACAGGGTCGAGGGAGACCCAGTACTTC.